This T cell receptor (beta chain) was sequenced during a study of T cell responses to AZD1222 COVID-19 vaccine. Between the trimmed V and J ends, which lost 5 bases and 5 bases, there was a span of 13 bases. Looked up from germline, CDR1 is SNHLY and CDR2 is FYNNEI. This CDR3 region has 14 residues. Using immunoSEQ multiplex PCR, the repertoire was profiled, and TCRdb retains in-frame clones only, with some absent. The sample has around 160,000 clones; about 91% are singletons. Sequenced here: peripheral blood, sampled on day 0 of AZD1222 vaccination. The genes are TRBV2 and TRBJ1-5, with a possible D match to TRBD1 (5 bases). This TCR derives from an adult in good health. CDR3 bases: TGTGCCAGCAGTTTTCGGGGGGTGGATCAGCCCCAGCATTTT. The encoded protein is CASSFRGVDQPQHF.